These T cell receptor beta chains were read from a single sample in a study of T cells in Graves' hyperthyroidism and ophthalmopathy. Using its own MiXCR run on the multiplex PCR reads, TCRdb lists one record per CDR3 protein. Of about 420,000 distinct CDR3 sequences in the sample, roughly 13% were seen once. Source material: blood. The receptors here all came from a woman between 18 and 29 years old with Graves' hyperthyroidism. CDR3s include the opening cysteine and the closing phenylalanine or tryptophan. The order of the fields is clone size, V gene, D gene, CDR3 length, J gene, CDR3 protein, CDR3 DNA. D genes are given only for firm matches. Clone size appears in some rows only: once, few, many, or a class for an expanded clone.

.,TRBV7-9,.,14,TRBJ2-7,CASSNRTASYEQYF,TGTGCCAGCAGCAACCGGACAGCCAGCTACGAGCAGTACTTC
.,TRBV29-1,TRBD2,14,TRBJ2-1,CSVVRTSGDNEQFF,TGCAGCGTTGTTAGGACTAGCGGGGACAATGAGCAGTTCTTC
many,TRBV20-1,.,13,TRBJ1-1,CSATRGMNTEAFF,TGCAGTGCCACCCGGGGAATGAACACTGAAGCTTTCTTT
many,TRBV9,.,14,TRBJ2-7,CASSVEVNGYEQYF,TGTGCCAGCAGCGTAGAAGTCAATGGCTACGAGCAGTACTTC
many,TRBV6-1,.,14,TRBJ1-1,CASVSGTMNTEAFF,TGTGCCAGCGTTAGTGGGACGATGAACACTGAAGCTTTCTTT
many,TRBV7-9,.,13,TRBJ2-7,CASSLEYRPEQYF,TGTGCCAGCAGCTTAGAGTACAGGCCCGAGCAGTACTTC
many,TRBV6-1,TRBD2,15,TRBJ2-5,CASSYKAGVSETQYF,TGTGCCAGCAGTTATAAAGCGGGAGTATCAGAGACCCAGTACTTC
many,TRBV30,.,11,TRBJ1-6,CAWSLDSPLHF,TGTGCCTGGAGTTTGGATTCACCCCTCCACTTT
.,TRBV29-1,.,13,TRBJ2-6,CSVDPPGTDVLTF,TGCAGCGTTGACCCCCCGGGTACCGACGTCCTGACTTTC
many,TRBV11-1,TRBD2,15,TRBJ2-7,CASSSLAGWSYEQYF,TGTGCCAGCAGCTCGCTAGCGGGATGGTCCTACGAGCAGTACTTC
.,TRBV7-9,TRBD1,15,TRBJ2-5,CASSTYQGAGETQYF,TGTGCCAGCAGCACTTACCAGGGGGCCGGGGAGACCCAGTACTTC
many,TRBV3-1,.,14,TRBJ1-1,CASSQAGSSTEAFF,TGTGCCAGCAGCCAAGCGGGGAGTAGCACTGAAGCTTTCTTT
many,TRBV3-1,TRBD2,16,TRBJ2-5,CASSQELAGRQETQYF,TGTGCCAGCAGCCAAGAACTAGCGGGACGCCAAGAGACCCAGTACTTC
many,TRBV28,.,14,TRBJ2-7,CASSLAGVGSEQYF,TGTGCCAGCAGTTTAGCAGGGGTGGGCAGCGAGCAGTACTTC
few,TRBV9,.,15,TRBJ1-2,CASSPSKGGPYGYTF,TGTGCCAGCAGCCCCAGCAAGGGGGGCCCCTATGGCTACACCTTC
many,TRBV12-5,.,12,TRBJ2-7,CASQSGNYEQYF,TGTGCTAGTCAGAGTGGCAACTACGAGCAGTACTTC
many,TRBV7-2,.,14,TRBJ1-5,CASSLEVGNQPQHF,TGTGCCAGCAGCTTAGAGGTGGGCAATCAGCCCCAGCATTTT
many,TRBV7-6,.,14,TRBJ1-6,CASSLEDLNSPLHF,TGTGCCAGCAGCTTAGAGGACCTAAATTCACCCCTCCACTTT
many,TRBV11-1,.,14,TRBJ2-3,CASSQGSRTDTQYF,TGTGCCAGCAGCCAAGGGTCTCGCACAGATACGCAGTATTTT
few,TRBV3-2,.,15,TRBJ1-2,CASSPRLGEDYGYTF,TGTGCCAGCAGCCCACGACTCGGTGAGGACTATGGCTACACCTTC
few,TRBV19,.,13,TRBJ1-1,CASSIGRSTEAFF,TGTGCCAGTAGTATCGGGAGGTCGACTGAAGCTTTCTTT
.,TRBV10-3,.,13,TRBJ1-1,CAISESRGTEAFF,TGTGCCATCAGTGAGTCGAGGGGCACTGAAGCTTTCTTT
.,TRBV27,TRBD2,21,TRBJ2-2,CASSLSIFGTSGRRRTGELFF,TGTGCCAGCAGTTTATCGATTTTCGGGACTAGCGGGAGGAGGCGCACCGGGGAGCTGTTTTTT
many,TRBV28,.,14,TRBJ1-1,CASSFRGGDTEAFF,TGTGCCAGCAGTTTTCGGGGTGGGGACACTGAAGCTTTCTTT
many,TRBV20-1,.,15,TRBJ1-4,CSATVRDATNEKLFF,TGCAGTGCTACCGTCCGGGACGCAACTAATGAAAAACTGTTTTTT
many,TRBV2,TRBD1,13,TRBJ2-5,CASLRTGEETQYF,TGTGCCAGCTTGAGGACAGGGGAAGAGACCCAGTACTTC
few,TRBV6-5,.,14,TRBJ1-1,CASSYSRINTEAFF,TGTGCCAGCAGTTACTCGAGAATCAACACTGAAGCTTTCTTT
.,TRBV20-1,TRBD2,17,TRBJ2-2,CSARDLGLAGNTGELFF,TGCAGTGCTAGAGATCTGGGACTAGCGGGAAATACCGGGGAGCTGTTTTTT
few,TRBV4-3,TRBD2,15,TRBJ2-5,CASSQGTSVQETQYF,TGCGCCAGCAGCCAGGGAACTAGCGTCCAAGAGACCCAGTACTTC
many,TRBV11-3,.,14,TRBJ2-3,CASSRGVGGDTQYF,TGTGCCAGCAGCAGAGGAGTAGGGGGAGATACGCAGTATTTT
few,TRBV30,TRBD1,11,TRBJ1-1,CAWWTGVRAFF,TGTGCCTGGTGGACAGGGGTTCGAGCTTTCTTT
many,TRBV27,TRBD1,19,TRBJ1-2,CASSPVDPGQGGSNYGYTF,TGTGCCAGCAGTCCTGTTGACCCGGGACAGGGGGGCTCTAACTATGGCTACACCTTC
once,TRBV11-2,.,13,TRBJ1-5,CASSLDPTQPQHF,TGTGCCAGCAGCTTAGATCCAACTCAGCCCCAGCATTTT
many,TRBV6-2/TRBV6-3,.,14,TRBJ1-1,CASSYNRPAHSAFF,TGTGCCAGCAGTTATAACCGTCCAGCTCATTCAGCTTTCTTT
.,TRBV5-5,TRBD2,17,TRBJ2-3,CASSSEGLAGSTDTQYF,TGTGCCAGCAGCTCCGAGGGACTAGCGGGGTCCACAGATACGCAGTATTTT
many,TRBV28,TRBD2,16,TRBJ2-7,CASNRPAGELWHEQYF,TGTGCCAGCAATCGCCCAGCGGGAGAGCTATGGCACGAGCAGTACTTC
.,TRBV28,.,13,TRBJ2-1,CASKQDTYNEQFF,TGTGCCAGCAAACAGGATACCTACAATGAGCAGTTCTTC
many,TRBV28,TRBD1,15,TRBJ2-7,CASRPGGPPSYEQYF,TGTGCCAGCAGACCAGGGGGTCCCCCTTCCTACGAGCAGTACTTC
many,TRBV29-1,.,12,TRBJ2-7,CSVASSAYEQYF,TGCAGCGTTGCTTCGAGCGCCTACGAGCAGTACTTC
many,TRBV2,.,15,TRBJ2-7,CASSEPGALNYEQYF,TGTGCCAGCAGTGAACCAGGGGCTTTAAACTACGAGCAGTACTTC
many,TRBV2,.,14,TRBJ1-1,CASSEGRGNTEAFF,TGTGCCAGCAGTGAAGGCAGGGGGAACACTGAAGCTTTCTTT
.,TRBV6-1,.,14,TRBJ1-5,CASATGAINQPQHF,TGTGCCAGCGCAACGGGGGCTATCAATCAGCCCCAGCATTTT
.,TRBV6-1,.,15,TRBJ2-1,CASSGPHRAEGEQFF,TGTGCCAGCAGTGGCCCCCACCGGGCCGAAGGTGAGCAGTTCTTC
many,TRBV7-9,TRBD2,16,TRBJ2-1,CASSFMTSGRGNEQFF,TGTGCCAGCAGCTTTATGACTAGCGGGAGGGGAAATGAGCAGTTCTTC
.,TRBV4-3,TRBD1,14,TRBJ1-2,CASTNFGTGDGYTF,TGCGCCAGCACCAACTTCGGGACAGGGGATGGCTACACCTTC
.,TRBV6-1,.,14,TRBJ2-7,CASTPGRRIYEQYF,TGTGCCAGCACCCCGGGACGGAGGATCTACGAGCAGTACTTC
many,TRBV2,.,14,TRBJ1-2,CASSTPRQLYGYTF,TGTGCCAGCAGTACCCCTAGACAGCTATATGGCTACACCTTC
.,TRBV29-1,TRBD1,14,TRBJ2-5,CSVEALTGQETQYF,TGCAGCGTTGAAGCCCTGACAGGGCAAGAGACCCAGTACTTC
many,TRBV6-1,TRBD1,15,TRBJ1-5,CASTFGQGADQPQHF,TGTGCCAGCACTTTTGGGCAGGGGGCCGATCAGCCCCAGCATTTT
few,TRBV27,TRBD2,14,TRBJ2-3,CAGSSRLAGDTQYF,TGTGCCGGCAGTTCGAGACTAGCGGGTGATACGCAGTATTTT